The 16 T cell receptor beta chains below all came from one sample that was sequenced in a study of control samples from healthy donors and cancer patients. The data were produced by immunoSEQ multiplex PCR, yet TCRdb's version contains in-frame clones alone and is incomplete. The sample holds approximately 110,000 clones, roughly 90% seen once. Sequencing used blood. These receptor sequences come from a woman between 45 and 60 years old in good health.

The DNA of the CDR3 is TGTGCCAGCAGTCGCCACACCGGGGAGCTGTTTTTT. It yields the protein CASSRHTGELFF. The chain uses TRBV6-5 and TRBJ2-2, with D unclear. The germline V gene has CDR1 MNHEY and CDR2 SVGAGI. V was trimmed by 5 bases and J by 3 bases, leaving 4 bases between them. This CDR3 is built from 12 residues.

The CDR3 bases are TGTGCCAGCAGCCGCCCCCGGGACATTAACACTGAAGCTTTCTTT. It specifies CASSRPRDINTEAFF. This rearrangement joins TRBV11-2 to TRBJ1-1; possibly TRBD1 for D (6 bases). The length of the CDR3 is 15 residues. V lost 5 bases to trimming and J lost 2 bases, with 15 bases between them. From germline, CDR1 is SGHAT and CDR2 FQNNGV.

This clone was observed a single time. This sequence joins TRBV5-4 and TRBJ1-3; 7 bases agree with TRBD1. The V gene end was trimmed by 4 bases and the J gene end by 3 bases; junction bases not matched to a gene: 4. Germline V gene lookup returns CDR1 SGHNT and CDR2 YYREEE (reference sequence). This CDR3 has 14 amino acids. The CDR3 is CASSQGGSGNTIYF. CDR3 in DNA: TGTGCCAGCAGCCAGGGGGGGAGTGGAAACACCATATATTTT.

This rearrangement joins TRBV7-2 to TRBJ2-3; 7 nucleotides line up with TRBD1. The germline gives CDR1 SGHTA, CDR2 FQGNSA. The CDR3 contains 15 residues. Trimming at V came to 5 bases and at J to 8 bases, leaving 13 bases not matched to a gene. CDR3 DNA sequence: TGTGCCAGCAGCCAACGGACAGGACTCACAAGTACGCAGTATTTT. Translated: CASSQRTGLTSTQYF.

This CDR3 reads CASSLAFGAAEAFF. CDR3 sequence (DNA): TGTGCCAGCAGCTTAGCTTTTGGGGCTGCTGAAGCTTTCTTT. The rearrangement uses TRBV9 and TRBJ1-1, with D perhaps TRBD1 (5 bases). The CDR3 has 14 residues. CDR1 is SGDLS and CDR2 is YYNGEE in the germline V gene. V was trimmed by 4 bases and J by 6 bases, leaving 16 bases between them.

The gene calls are TRBV2 and TRBJ1-3; no definite D call. The germline gives CDR1 SNHLY, CDR2 FYNNEI. This CDR3 contains 14 residues. Trimming took off 5 bases at V and 6 bases at J, with 14 bases between the two ends. The CDR3 loop reads CASSPRSLENTIYF. The CDR3, as DNA: TGTGCCAGCAGTCCCAGATCTCTGGAAAACACCATATATTTT.

The chain links TRBV7-2 to TRBJ2-1; 9 positions agree with TRBD2. Unmatched junction bases numbered 12, after V lost 5 bases and J lost 10 bases. There are 15 residues in the CDR3. CDR1 SGHTA and CDR2 FQGNSA come from the germline V gene. Here the CDR3 reads CASSPFDSGSGEQFF. The CDR3, as DNA: TGTGCCAGCAGCCCCTTCGATAGCGGGAGCGGCGAGCAGTTCTTC.

This chain connects TRBV19 to TRBJ2-1, with 7 nucleotides matching TRBD2. The length of the CDR3 is 21 residues. Germline V gives CDR1 LNHDA, CDR2 SQIVND (reference sequence). V gave up 1 base and J gave up 0 bases; unmatched junction bases: 18. The CDR3 reads CASSIVAPGLSLSGSYNEQFF. Here the CDR3 DNA reads TGTGCCAGTAGTATAGTAGCTCCGGGACTATCCCTTTCTGGCTCCTACAATGAGCAGTTCTTC.

The V call is TRBV6-6, the J call TRBJ2-1; D remains unclear. Germline CDR1 is MNHNY and CDR2 is SVGAGI (reference sequence). V was trimmed by 7 bases and J by 3 bases, leaving 10 bases between them. This CDR3 is built from 13 residues. The DNA for the CDR3 is TGTGCCAGCATCCCCACTGGCTACAATGAGCAGTTCTTC. Translation gives CASIPTGYNEQFF.

The V gene is TRBV11-3, the J gene TRBJ2-3; D is ambiguous. The germline CDR1 and CDR2 sequences are SGHNT and YENEEA. V was shortened by 1 base and J by 0 bases, with 11 bases between the two germline ends. The CDR3 loop spans 16 amino acids. This CDR3 reads CASSLGLVSSTDTQYF. The CDR3 coding sequence is TGTGCCAGCAGCTTAGGTTTGGTCTCTAGCACAGATACGCAGTATTTT.

The chain joins TRBV6-5 to TRBJ2-5; TRBD2 matches at 13 bases. This CDR3 contains 15 residues. Germline CDR1 and CDR2: MNHEY and SVGAGI. The ends lost 8 bases at V and 6 bases at J; junction bases unmatched: 9. The CDR3 protein is CASGQGLAGVKTQYF. The CDR3 DNA reads as TGTGCCAGCGGCCAAGGACTAGCGGGAGTTAAGACCCAGTACTTC.

The gene calls are TRBV16 and TRBJ2-3, with 9 bases fitting TRBD2. Germline CDR1 KGHSY, CDR2 FQNENV. CDR3 length: 15 amino acids. J gave up 5 bases and V 6 bases, and 9 bases lay outside the gene matches. Here the CDR3 DNA reads TGTGCCAGCAGTCTCACTAGCGGGTCAGGAGATACGCAGTATTTT. Translating it yields CASSLTSGSGDTQYF. Complete variable domain (other parts from reference TRBV16 and TRBJ2-3): GEEVAQTPKHLVRGEGQKAKLYCAPIKGHSYVFWYQQVLKNEFKFLISFQNENVFDETGMPKERFSAKCLPNSPCSLEIQATKLEDSAVYFCASSLTSGSGDTQYFGPGTRLTVL.

This clone came up a few times. J is TRBJ2-7 and V is TRBV7-7; D is unclear. Trimming pared 5 bases from V and 6 bases from J, leaving 14 bases between. The CDR3 is made up of 13 amino acids. Germline CDR1 SSHAT, CDR2 FNYEAQ (reference sequence). CDR3 DNA sequence: TGTGCCAGCAGCCCCCGCCCAAAGGTCGAGCAGTACTTC. Residues: CASSPRPKVEQYF.

This clone came up once. This chain uses TRBV18 with TRBJ1-1; D is uncertain. Germline values: CDR1 KGHSH, CDR2 LQKENI. The CDR3 runs 13 residues. Trimming removed 3 bases from V and 2 bases from J, with 7 bases in between. DNA of the CDR3: TGTGCCAGCTCACCTTCACAAAACACTGAAGCTTTCTTT. Amino acids: CASSPSQNTEAFF. Variable domain in full (rest from reference TRBV18 and TRBJ1-1): NAGVMQNPRHLVRRRGQEARLRCSPMKGHSHVYWYRQLPEEGLKFMVYLQKENIIDESGMPKERFSAEFPKEGPSILRIQQVVRGDSAAYFCASSPSQNTEAFFGQGTRLTVV.

This chain joins TRBV11-2 and TRBJ2-3; 16 nucleotides align to TRBD2. The CDR3 is made up of 18 amino acids. Germline V gene lookup returns CDR1 SGHAT and CDR2 FQNNGV. V lost 4 bases to trimming and J lost 5 bases; unmatched junction nucleotides: 9. The CDR3 region is CASSYSPGLAGGGDTQYF. The DNA of the CDR3 is TGTGCCAGCAGCTATAGCCCGGGACTAGCGGGAGGGGGAGATACGCAGTATTTT.

The table lists this clone with a count of one. This chain links TRBV11-3 with TRBJ2-3; TRBD2 agrees at 16 bases. The trim removed 1 base at V and 4 bases at J, leaving 8 bases unmatched. The CDR3 runs 19 residues. The germline V gene has CDR1 SGHNT and CDR2 YENEEA. CDR3: CASSLAGLAGGGTSDTQYF. The DNA of the CDR3 is TGTGCCAGCAGCTTAGCGGGACTAGCGGGAGGGGGCACTTCAGATACGCAGTATTTT. Combining the CDR3 with reference TRBV11-3 and TRBJ2-3 gives the whole variable domain EAGVVQSPRYKIIEKKQPVAFWCNPISGHNTLYWYLQNLGQGPELLIRYENEEAVDDSQLPKDRFSAERLKGVDSTLKIQPAELGDSAVYLCASSLAGLAGGGTSDTQYFGPGTRLTVL.